Below, 4 T cell receptor beta chains from the same sample are listed, as sequenced in a study of cytomegalovirus exposure and HLA in healthy donors. Using immunoSEQ multiplex PCR, the repertoire was profiled, and TCRdb retains in-frame clones only, with some absent. The repertoire holds about 190,000 clones, with about 80% as singletons. Sequencing input: PBMCs. The receptors originated from a man younger than 35 in good health and CMV-seropositive.

The chain has TRBV28 and TRBJ2-2, with 10 nucleotides matching TRBD2. There are 16 residues in the CDR3. Germline-derived CDR1 and CDR2 are MDHEN and SYDVKM. Germline trimming cut 5 bases from V and 0 bases from J; bases unmatched to any gene: 3. This CDR3 is CASSIGTSANTGELFF. In DNA form, the CDR3 reads TGTGCCAGCAGTATCGGGACTAGCGCGAACACCGGGGAGCTGTTTTTT.

This chain connects TRBV19 to TRBJ1-5; D may be TRBD1 (5 bases). Between the trimmed V and J ends, which lost 8 bases and 5 bases, there was a span of 16 bases. The CDR3 extends over 14 amino acids. Looked up from germline, CDR1 is LNHDA and CDR2 is SQIVND (reference sequence). The CDR3 is CASVFQGGYQPQHF. For the CDR3, the DNA is TGTGCCAGTGTGTTCCAGGGTGGCTATCAGCCCCAGCATTTT.

The chain couples TRBV30 to TRBJ2-6; 8 bases are a match to TRBD2. Germline-derived CDR1 and CDR2 are GTSNPN and SVGIG (reference sequence). CDR3 length: 17 residues. Unmatched junction bases numbered 8, after V lost 4 bases and J lost 0 bases. CDR3 protein: CAWTPGGSYSGANVLTF. The CDR3 nucleotides are TGTGCCTGGACACCGGGGGGGAGCTACTCTGGGGCCAACGTCCTGACTTTC.

The chain employs TRBV27 and TRBJ2-1; TRBD2 aligns across 12 bases. CDR1 and CDR2 from the germline V gene are MNHEY and SMNVEV (reference sequence). CDR3 length: 15 residues. The J segment lost 9 bases and the V segment lost 5 bases, leaving 8 bases of the junction unmatched. CDR3 residues: CASSTLAGGVGEQFF. The CDR3 DNA follows: TGTGCCAGCAGTACCCTAGCGGGAGGGGTCGGTGAGCAGTTCTTC.